This T cell receptor beta chain was retrieved from a study of early T cells in non-severe SARS-CoV-2 infection. Turning to the study itself: Unsorted whole blood bulk RNA was sequenced, with unpaired chains. Study outcomes and limitations: The study's VDJdb matching favored anti-spike CD8 responses and missed private and CD4 specificities.

The CDR3 is 16 residues long. In germline, CDR1 is LNHDA, CDR2 SQIVND (reference sequence). Germline trimming cut 3 bases from V and 2 bases from J; bases unmatched to any gene: 2. Individual cDNA molecules were tagged with unique molecular identifiers. TCRdb re-called the 5' RACE reads with MiXCR, one entry per CDR3 protein. Of 55,000 to 70,000 distinct CDR3 sequences in the sample, 4.9% were seen once. There are many counts of this clonotype. Its specificity is unknown. The sequence derives from an adult who was a healthcare worker with PCR-confirmed SARS-CoV-2 infection or an uninfected control (not recorded which). The chain uses TRBV19 and TRBJ2-3; TRBD2 aligns across 13 bases. Sequencing was performed on whole blood. The CDR3 is CASSIGLAGDTDTQYF. CDR3 coding DNA: TGTGCCAGTAGTATCGGACTAGCGGGGGACACAGATACGCAGTATTTT. Complete variable domain (other parts from reference TRBV19 and TRBJ2-3): DGGITQSPKYLFRKEGQNVTLSCEQNLNHDAMYWYRQDPGQGLRLIYYSQIVNDFQKGDIAEGYSVSREKKESFPLTVTSAQKNPTAFYLCASSIGLAGDTDTQYFGPGTRLTVL.